This TCR beta chain stems from a study of T cell responses to AZD1222 COVID-19 vaccine (dated by TCRdb to the early 2020s). For the study in its entirety: TCR sequencing was performed for some 250 trial participants, of whom 200 to 210 were given two doses of AZD1222 and some 26 were given two doses of MenACWY control vaccine. Trial participants were enrolled by age into 18-55, 56-69 and 70-plus year subgroups, with roughly 160, 29 and 62 TCR-sequenced participants respectively.

The CDR3 regions of human TCRbeta chains were subjected to immunosequencing. Concerning the study's data processing: TCRs in the repertoires were compared against a reference library of SARS-CoV-2-specific TCRs that had been generated with the MIRA antigen-specificity platform. Breadth was defined as the fraction of unique TCRs that were SARS-CoV-2-associated, and depth was defined as the fraction of total T cells that were SARS-CoV-2-associated. Using the MIRA data, each spike-specific TCR was mapped to the spike region that the TCR reacts to and placed in a CD4 or CD8 class. Log10-transformed breadth and depth values were compared by one-way ANOVA with Sidak's multiple comparisons tests. The immuneACCESS repertoire file appears here via TCRdb, limited to in-frame rearrangements. These files lack a portion of the clones; in checked studies, under half of the deficit traces to unresolved V genes, and the cause of the others is not known. Clonal size and the V and J genes are those of that table, whereas D and trimming came from the DNA. The sample table holds about 140,000 clones, of which 93% were seen once. The ten largest clonotypes hold approximately 12% of the sample.

CDR1 MNHNS and CDR2 SASEGT were looked up in the germline V gene. Trimming takes 3 bases from V and 6 bases from J, and the germline ends sit 11 bases apart. There are 14 amino acids in the CDR3, from cysteine to phenylalanine inclusive. The retained sequence is limited to the CDR3, 42 bases, with the frame set at the first base. As to this clone: Its antigen is unknown. No much larger clone is present one base from it, and per-base qualities are unavailable.

The time point label of this sample denotes: sample from adult after SARS-CoV-2 infection, after symptom onset. A couple of convalescent COVID-19 patients, sampled after symptom onset from adults with prior SARS-CoV-2 infection, were also TCR-sequenced for comparison. On the study overall, not on this receptor specifically: Spike-specific TCR breadth and depth rose significantly after two AZD1222 doses compared with day 0 and with MenACWY recipients. Vaccine-associated CD4 TCRs spanned the whole spike protein, with dominant responses in regions 160-218 and 743-854. Because no day 14 peak-response samples were available, the repertoires could be characterized only after the peak T cell response. Most participants were white British and females outnumbered males, and the authors suggested that clonal diversity may have been underestimated. In the small 56-69-year group, the increase in depth fell short of significance, most likely because of low power. Reportedly, almost half of the unique spike-specific TCRs recognized epitopes lying outside the regions that are mutated in the B.1.351 and B.1.1.7 variants. Conclusions about previously exposed vaccinees are limited because only a handful of AZD1222 recipients were SARS-CoV-2 seropositive at baseline.

The rearranged segments are TRBV6-1 and TRBJ1-4, with TRBD1 tentatively as D gene (5 bases match). The clonotype was recovered from an adult who had recovered from COVID-19. The specimen was peripheral blood, collected after recovery from COVID-19. The CDR3 sequence is CASSDGANDEKLFF. The nucleotide sequence reads as follows: TGTGCCAGCAGTGACGGGGCTAACGATGAAAAACTGTTTTTT.